This T cell receptor beta chain appears in the sequencing data of a study of cytomegalovirus exposure and HLA in healthy donors. This clone showed up just once. Its antigen remains unidentified. PCR was performed using 60 Vbeta and 13 Jbeta primers. The protocol was immunoSEQ multiplex PCR, while the TCRdb copy is restricted to in-frame clones and leaves out a portion. The sample has about 140,000 clones; more than 75% are singletons. Findings of the study overall: Researchers catalogued approximately 170 TCR beta chains as cytomegalovirus-associated.

The V gene's germline CDR1 is MGHRA and CDR2 YSYEKL. The ends were cut back, 1 base at V and 0 bases at J, with 16 bases in the middle. The CDR3 is made up of 18 amino acids. The receptor was isolated from a female donor in good health and CMV-seronegative. Source material: PBMCs. V usage is TRBV4-1 and J usage is TRBJ1-5; TRBD1 is a possible D gene (5 bases). The CDR3 loop reads CASSQAPTSDTSNQPQHF. CDR3 in DNA: TGCGCCAGCAGCCAAGCCCCCACGTCGGACACTAGCAATCAGCCCCAGCATTTT.